This T cell receptor (beta chain) was sequenced for a study of Ad26.COV2.S vaccination and SARS-CoV-2 variants. Study observations and caveats: The TCR-based breadth and depth measures might underestimate overall T cell responses.

This CDR3 is 14 amino acids long. Germline CDR1 reads SGDLS; CDR2 reads YYNGEE. J lost 10 bases, V lost 3 bases, and 9 bases had no gene match. A note on this clone: Its matching antigen is unknown.

As for treatment: over 15 received Ad26.COV2.S at low or high dose, single or two shots; about 5 received placebo; per-sample allocation not given. At day 63 after the first vaccine or placebo injection, samples were drawn. Assay: immunoSEQ multiplex PCR; the TCRdb copy retains only in-frame clones and omits some. The table includes 300,000 to 400,000 clones, around 89% detected once. The rearrangement joins TRBV9 to TRBJ1-2; TRBD1 matches at 10 bases. Material: peripheral blood, obtained in a trial of Ad26.COV2.S vaccine versus placebo. This TCR was sampled from a person between 18 and 59 years old who received the Ad26.COV2.S COVID-19 vaccine or a placebo. The CDR3 DNA follows: TGTGCCAGCAGCGACGCCGGGACAGGGGAACCCTACACCTTC. Translation gives CASSDAGTGEPYTF.